This TCR beta chain is from a study of cytomegalovirus exposure and HLA in healthy donors. This PCR relied on a set of 60 Vbeta primers and 13 Jbeta primers. The data were produced by immunoSEQ multiplex PCR, yet TCRdb's version contains in-frame clones alone and is incomplete. The sample lists 120,000 or so clones; 65% to 85% were seen once. This CDR3 has 15 residues. Trimming took 0 bases from V and 0 from J, leaving 8 bases between them. Germline V gene data show CDR1 as SGDLS and CDR2 as YYNGEE. This clone showed up just a few times. V usage is TRBV9 and J usage is TRBJ2-3, with a weak D call TRBD2 (5 bases). The sample comprised PBMCs. The clonotype comes from a man in his fifties in good health and CMV-seronegative. The DNA of the CDR3 is TGTGCCAGCAGCGTAGACGGCGGGAGCACAGATACGCAGTATTTT. Encoded protein: CASSVDGGSTDTQYF.